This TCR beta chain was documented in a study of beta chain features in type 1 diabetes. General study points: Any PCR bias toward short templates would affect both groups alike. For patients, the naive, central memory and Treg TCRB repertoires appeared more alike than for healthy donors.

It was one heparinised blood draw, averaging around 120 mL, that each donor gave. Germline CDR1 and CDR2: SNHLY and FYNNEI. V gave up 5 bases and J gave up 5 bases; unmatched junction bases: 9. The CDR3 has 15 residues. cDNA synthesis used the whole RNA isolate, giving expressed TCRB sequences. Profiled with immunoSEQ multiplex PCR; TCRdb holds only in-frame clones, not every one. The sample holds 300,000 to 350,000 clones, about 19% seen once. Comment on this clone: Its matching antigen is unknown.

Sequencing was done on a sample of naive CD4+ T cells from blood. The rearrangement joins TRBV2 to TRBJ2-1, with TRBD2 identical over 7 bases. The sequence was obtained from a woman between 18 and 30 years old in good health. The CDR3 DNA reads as TGTGCCAGCAGTCTTGAGGCTAGCGGAAACAATGAGCAGTTCTTC. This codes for CASSLEASGNNEQFF.